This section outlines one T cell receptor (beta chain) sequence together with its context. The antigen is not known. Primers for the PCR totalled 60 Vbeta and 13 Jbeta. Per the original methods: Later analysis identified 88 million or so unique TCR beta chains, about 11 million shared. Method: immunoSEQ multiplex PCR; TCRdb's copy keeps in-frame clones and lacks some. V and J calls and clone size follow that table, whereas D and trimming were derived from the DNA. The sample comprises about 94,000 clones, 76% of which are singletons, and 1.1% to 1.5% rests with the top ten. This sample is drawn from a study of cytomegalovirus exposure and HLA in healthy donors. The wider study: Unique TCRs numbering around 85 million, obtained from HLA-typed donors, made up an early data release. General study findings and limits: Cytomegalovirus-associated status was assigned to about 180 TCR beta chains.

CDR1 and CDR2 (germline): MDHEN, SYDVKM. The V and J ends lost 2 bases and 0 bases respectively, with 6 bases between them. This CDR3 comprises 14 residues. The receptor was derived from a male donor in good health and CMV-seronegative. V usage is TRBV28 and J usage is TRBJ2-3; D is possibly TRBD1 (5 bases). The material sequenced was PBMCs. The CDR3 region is CASSLGASTDTQYF. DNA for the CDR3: TGTGCCAGCAGTTTAGGGGCTAGCACAGATACGCAGTATTTT.